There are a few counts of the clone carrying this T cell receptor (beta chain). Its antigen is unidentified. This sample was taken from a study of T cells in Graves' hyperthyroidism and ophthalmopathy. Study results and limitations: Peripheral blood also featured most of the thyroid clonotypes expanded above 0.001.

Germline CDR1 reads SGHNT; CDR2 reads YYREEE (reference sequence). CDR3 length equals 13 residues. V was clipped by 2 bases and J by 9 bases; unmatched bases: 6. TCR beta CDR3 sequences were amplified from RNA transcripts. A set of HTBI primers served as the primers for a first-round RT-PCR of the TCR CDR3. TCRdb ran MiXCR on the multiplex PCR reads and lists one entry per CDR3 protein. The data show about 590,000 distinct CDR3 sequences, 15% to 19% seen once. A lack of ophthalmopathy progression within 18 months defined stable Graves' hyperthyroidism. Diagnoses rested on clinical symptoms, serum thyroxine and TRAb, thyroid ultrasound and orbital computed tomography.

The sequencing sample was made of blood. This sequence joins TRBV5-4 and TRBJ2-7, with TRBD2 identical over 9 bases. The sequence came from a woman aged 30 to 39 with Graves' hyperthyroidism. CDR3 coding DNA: TGTGCCAGCAGCTTTTCTAGCGGGGAGGCGCAGTACTTC. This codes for CASSFSSGEAQYF.